A single sample is the source of the 30 T cell receptor beta chains below, sequenced in a study of T cells in Graves' hyperthyroidism and ophthalmopathy. It was RNA transcripts that yielded the amplified TCR beta CDR3 regions. HTBI primers drove first-round RT-PCR of the TCR CDR3. MiXCR, applied by TCRdb to the multiplex PCR reads, yields one record per CDR3 protein. This table holds hundreds of thousands of distinct CDR3 sequences, 20% found once. The sample was blood. The receptors were gathered from a middle-aged man with Graves' ophthalmopathy.

The rearrangement links TRBV9 to TRBJ2-1; no reliable D call. This CDR3 is built from 14 residues. Germline V gene data show CDR1 as SGDLS and CDR2 as YYNGEE. V lost 5 bases to trimming and J lost 0 bases, with 9 bases between them. Here the CDR3 DNA reads TGTGCCAGCAGTCCCAGCCGCTCCTACAATGAGCAGTTCTTC. Protein sequence: CASSPSRSYNEQFF.

This chain connects TRBV6-5 to TRBJ2-5; TRBD2 matches 10 bases. This CDR3 is 17 amino acids long. CDR1 is MNHEY and CDR2 is SVGAGI in the germline V gene. V shed 3 bases, J shed 5 bases, and the junction held 12 bases outside the gene matches. In nucleotides, the CDR3 is TGTGCCAGCAGTTATGGGGCTAGCGGGAGTTTAGCGGAGACCCAGTACTTC. Translation gives CASSYGASGSLAETQYF.

J is TRBJ2-1 and V is TRBV11-2, with 12 positions matching TRBD2. V shed 2 bases and J 5 bases; nucleotides not matched to a gene: 13. Germline CDR1 and CDR2: SGHAT and FQNNGV. The CDR3 is 19 amino acids. Written as DNA, the CDR3 is TGTGCCAGCAGCTTAAAGGGACTAGCGGGCTACCTAGGGGACAATGAGCAGTTCTTC. Translating gives CASSLKGLAGYLGDNEQFF.

The J gene is TRBJ1-1, the V gene TRBV15; D call uncertain. Germline CDR1 is LNHNV and CDR2 is YYDKDF (reference sequence). V lost 8 bases, J lost 1 base, and 14 bases lay in between. The CDR3 extends over 14 amino acids. CDR3 bases: TGTGCCACCCTCGGAGGGCCGGGGAACACTGAAGCTTTCTTT. Encoded protein: CATLGGPGNTEAFF.

This clonotype was seen a handful of times. V and J are TRBV5-5 and TRBJ2-2; possibly TRBD2 for D (6 bases). The germline V and J ends were trimmed by 4 bases and 7 bases, with 11 bases remaining between them. CDR3 length: 13 amino acids. The germline V gene encodes CDR1 SGHKS and CDR2 YYEKEE (reference sequence). CDR3 DNA: TGTGCCAGCAGCCTGGAGGGAGGCGGGGAGCTGTTTTTT. The encoded protein is CASSLEGGGELFF. Full variable domain (remainder filled in from reference TRBV5-5 and TRBJ2-2): DAGVTQSPTHLIKTRGQQVTLRCSPISGHKSVSWYQQVLGQGPQFIFQYYEKEERGRGNFPDRFSARQFPNYSSELNVNALLLGDSALYLCASSLEGGGELFFGEGSRLTVL.

This clonotype has a handful of counts. The chain is built from TRBV7-2 and TRBJ1-2, with 8 bases aligning to TRBD1. The CDR3 length is 15 residues. The trim removed 3 bases at V and 2 bases at J, leaving 5 bases unmatched. Per the germline V gene, CDR1 is SGHTA and CDR2 is FQGNSA. CDR3 nucleotide sequence: TGTGCCAGCAGCTTCTGGACAGGGAACAACTATGGCTACACCTTC. It is translated as CASSFWTGNNYGYTF.

The V and J genes are TRBV12-3 or TRBV12-4 and TRBJ2-5, with D possibly TRBD1 on 6 matching bases. CDR3 size: 15 residues. Trimming cost V 7 bases and J 12 bases, with 27 bases left between them. The CDR3 DNA sequence: TGTGCCAGCACCCTGGGGGCCCCGGCGGAAACAGGGAAGTACTTC. It is translated as CASTLGAPAETGKYF.

This chain connects TRBV28 to TRBJ2-5; D is perhaps TRBD2 (5 bases). The CDR3 loop spans 13 amino acids. CDR1 is MDHEN and CDR2 is SYDVKM in the germline V gene. Trimming stripped 10 bases from V and 6 bases from J, with 18 bases between. The CDR3 reads CATSEGGWQTQYF. CDR3 nucleotide sequence: TGTGCCACCTCCGAGGGTGGTTGGCAGACCCAGTACTTC. Variable domain in full (rest from reference TRBV28 and TRBJ2-5): DVKVTQSSRYLVKRTGEKVFLECVQDMDHENMFWYRQDPGLGLRLIYFSYDVKMKEKGDIPEGYSVSREKKERFSLILESASTNQTSMYLCATSEGGWQTQYFGPGTRLLVL.

V is TRBV27 and J is TRBJ2-1; 11 nucleotides agree with TRBD2. CDR3 size: 15 residues. Trimming cost V 5 bases and J 9 bases; bases outside gene matches: 9. CDR1 and CDR2 (germline): MNHEY, SMNVEV (reference sequence). CDR3 coding DNA: TGTGCCAGCAGTCCCCTAACTAGCGGGGGAAGTGAGCAGTTCTTC. Amino acid sequence: CASSPLTSGGSEQFF.

This clonotype was seen at least ten times. V is TRBV12-3 or TRBV12-4 and J is TRBJ2-2; TRBD2 matches at 12 bases. The CDR3 runs 19 residues. Trimming removed 7 bases from V and 1 base from J; junction bases left unmatched: 13. CDR3 sequence reads: CASTLGTSGPTQNTGELFF. CDR3 DNA sequence: TGTGCCAGCACCCTCGGGACTAGCGGGCCTACCCAGAACACCGGGGAGCTGTTTTTT.

In its sample, this clonotype was seen a few times. This rearrangement joins TRBV7-2 to TRBJ2-3, with TRBD1 matching 9 bases. V lost 5 bases to trimming and J lost 10 bases; unmatched junction nucleotides: 19. The CDR3 is made up of 17 amino acids. The germline gives CDR1 SGHTA, CDR2 FQGNSA. The CDR3 sequence is CASSDIMRDRVLMSQYF. CDR3 nucleotides: TGTGCCAGCAGCGACATAATGCGGGACAGGGTTCTGATGTCGCAGTATTTT.

The CDR3: CASSPGENYEQYF. The DNA of the CDR3 is TGTGCCAGCTCACCGGGGGAAAACTACGAGCAGTACTTC. The gene calls are TRBV18 and TRBJ2-7, with D tentatively TRBD1 or TRBD2 (5 bases each). The CDR3 contains 13 residues. The V and J ends lost 3 bases and 3 bases respectively, with 9 bases between them. CDR1 and CDR2 from the germline V gene are KGHSH and LQKENI.

This clonotype has a handful of counts. The rearrangement uses TRBV9 and TRBJ2-7, with D perhaps given as TRBD1 or TRBD2 (6 bases each). Germline V lookup: CDR1 SGDLS, CDR2 YYNGEE. The V and J ends lost 0 bases and 5 bases respectively, with 15 bases between them. CDR3 length: 15 residues. The CDR3 sequence is CASSVGGGPANEQYF. For the CDR3, the DNA is TGTGCCAGCAGCGTAGGAGGGGGGCCAGCAAACGAGCAGTACTTC.

The V gene is TRBV7-9, the J gene TRBJ1-2; D is unresolved. V dropped 4 bases and J dropped 8 bases, with 20 bases sitting between them. The germline gives CDR1 SEHNR, CDR2 FQNEAQ (reference sequence). CDR3 size: 15 residues. The CDR3 DNA reads TGTGCCAGCAGCTCCGATATCAATCCGTTAGGAGGCTACACCTTC. Residues: CASSSDINPLGGYTF. The full variable domain, in which reference TRBV7-9 and TRBJ1-2 provide the parts outside the CDR3, is DTGVSQNPRHKITKRGQNVTFRCDPISEHNRLYWYRQTLGQGPEFLTYFQNEAQLEKSRLLSDRFSAERPKGSFSTLEIQRTEQGDSAMYLCASSSDINPLGGYTFGSGTRLTVV.

The chain links TRBV30 to TRBJ1-6, with TRBD1 as a possible D gene (6 bases). Germline V lookup: CDR1 GTSNPN, CDR2 SVGIG (reference sequence). Trimming cost V 3 bases and J 7 bases, with 13 bases left between them. This CDR3 region has 14 residues. This CDR3 is CAWRPGTNNSPLHF. The DNA of the CDR3 is TGTGCCTGGAGGCCCGGGACAAACAATTCACCCCTCCACTTT.

This chain connects TRBV5-1 to TRBJ2-5; TRBD1 is a possible D gene (5 bases). The CDR3 runs to 16 residues. Germline CDR1 SGHRS, CDR2 YFSETQ. V dropped 0 bases and J dropped 2 bases, with 14 bases sitting between them. DNA of the CDR3: TGCGCCAGCAGCTTGGATTCTAGGGGTGGACAAGAGACCCAGTACTTC. Protein: CASSLDSRGGQETQYF.

V is TRBV7-2 and J is TRBJ1-4; D is undetermined. Germline V lookup: CDR1 SGHTA, CDR2 FQGNSA. This CDR3 spans 14 amino acids. Trimming removed 1 base at V and 8 bases at J, with 11 bases between. For the CDR3, the DNA is TGTACCAGCAGCTTAGGATCCGGTAGGGAAAAACTGTTTTTT. Translating gives CTSSLGSGREKLFF.

J is TRBJ2-3 and V is TRBV19; D is unresolved. The CDR3 loop spans 14 amino acids. V lost 4 bases and J lost 9, with 17 bases in between. CDR1 is LNHDA and CDR2 is SQIVND in the germline V gene (reference sequence). CDR3 residues: CASSTGTTYRTQYF. In nucleotides, the CDR3 is TGTGCCAGTAGTACTGGAACTACATACAGAACGCAGTATTTT.

Many counts were recorded for this clonotype. The gene calls are TRBV12-3 or TRBV12-4 and TRBJ1-2; D perhaps matches TRBD1 (5 bases). The ends were cut back, 5 bases at V and 2 bases at J, with 15 bases in the middle. This CDR3 comprises 15 residues. The CDR3, as DNA: TGTGCCAGCAGTCTAATGACAGTAAAGAACTATGGCTACACCTTC. Protein product: CASSLMTVKNYGYTF.

The CDR3 region is CATSTTPEAFF. CDR3 sequence (DNA): TGTGCTACCAGCACCACCCCTGAAGCTTTCTTT. The V gene is TRBV7-9, the J gene TRBJ1-1; no firm D call. In germline, CDR1 is SEHNR, CDR2 FQNEAQ (reference sequence). CDR3 length equals 11 residues.

This clonotype was seen ten or more times. The chain couples TRBV12-3 or TRBV12-4 to TRBJ2-7; no reliable D call. The CDR3 covers 17 residues. Trimming left V 8 bases short and J 0 bases short, with 23 bases between. CDR3 residues: CASCSTFGLTDSYEQYF. CDR3 in DNA: TGTGCCAGCTGCTCGACTTTTGGTCTGACCGACTCCTACGAGCAGTACTTC.

This chain connects TRBV29-1 to TRBJ2-5; D may correspond to TRBD1 or TRBD2 (5 bases each). The CDR3 totals 15 residues. Trimming took 6 bases from V and 2 from J, leaving 19 bases between them. Germline values: CDR1 SQVTM, CDR2 ANQGSEA. DNA for the CDR3: TGCAGCGTCGATCAACCGGGACGGACGCAAGAGACCCAGTACTTC. Its protein product is CSVDQPGRTQETQYF.

This clonotype was observed many times. The genes are TRBV20-1 and TRBJ2-7; 8 bases match TRBD2. V lost 2 bases, J lost 5 bases, and 5 bases stayed unmatched. This CDR3 has 13 residues. Germline lookup yields CDR1 DFQATT and CDR2 SNEGSKA (reference sequence). Here the CDR3 DNA reads TGCAGTGCTAGACTAGCGGGCCTGAACGAGCAGTACTTC. Its translation: CSARLAGLNEQYF.

This chain joins TRBV12-3 or TRBV12-4 and TRBJ2-5, with 7 bases fitting TRBD1. With V trimmed by 2 bases and J by 2 bases, 5 bases remained unmatched. CDR3 length: 15 amino acids. CDR3 bases: TGTGCCAGCAGTTTAAGGGACAGCTTACAAGAGACCCAGTACTTC. Translating it yields CASSLRDSLQETQYF.

The chain couples TRBV4-2 to TRBJ2-1; 9 nucleotides match TRBD2. The CDR3 sequence is 20 residues long. In germline, CDR1 is LGHNA, CDR2 YNFKEQ. After removal of 1 base from V and 0 bases from J, the junction contained 13 bases not matched to a gene. The CDR3 DNA reads as TGTGCCAGCAGCCAAGCGGGACTAGCTGGGAACTTGCACTCCTACAATGAGCAGTTCTTC. It translates to CASSQAGLAGNLHSYNEQFF.

V usage is TRBV28 and J usage is TRBJ1-6; weak D call: TRBD1 (6 bases). Germline V gives CDR1 MDHEN, CDR2 SYDVKM. The CDR3 extends over 14 amino acids. V lost 4 bases to trimming and J lost 6 bases, with 10 bases between them. CDR3 in amino acids: CASSSGVRNSPLHF. The DNA of the CDR3 is TGTGCCAGCAGTTCAGGGGTCCGTAATTCACCCCTCCACTTT. Combining the CDR3 with reference TRBV28 and TRBJ1-6 gives the whole variable domain DVKVTQSSRYLVKRTGEKVFLECVQDMDHENMFWYRQDPGLGLRLIYFSYDVKMKEKGDIPEGYSVSREKKERFSLILESASTNQTSMYLCASSSGVRNSPLHFGNGTRLTVT.

This clonotype turned up a few times. The V and J genes are TRBV2 and TRBJ2-5; no firm D call. The V end was cut by 3 bases, the J end by 4 bases, with 6 bases between. CDR3 length equals 12 residues. Looked up from germline, CDR1 is SNHLY and CDR2 is FYNNEI. The CDR3 nucleotides are TGTGCCAGCAGTGATTTAGGAGAGACCCAGTACTTC. This translates into CASSDLGETQYF.

This clonotype appeared a few times. This chain links TRBV28 with TRBJ2-7; D call uncertain. Trimming cost V 6 bases and J 3 bases, with 21 bases left between them. Germline V lookup: CDR1 MDHEN, CDR2 SYDVKM. The CDR3 extends over 16 amino acids. In DNA form, the CDR3 reads TGTGCCAGCAGCCCCCATTGGGTAAGGGTGGGCTACGAGCAGTACTTC. The encoded protein is CASSPHWVRVGYEQYF. Supplemented by reference TRBV28 and TRBJ2-7, the full variable domain reads DVKVTQSSRYLVKRTGEKVFLECVQDMDHENMFWYRQDPGLGLRLIYFSYDVKMKEKGDIPEGYSVSREKKERFSLILESASTNQTSMYLCASSPHWVRVGYEQYFGPGTRLTVT.

This clonotype was seen at least ten times. V is TRBV11-2 and J is TRBJ2-3, with 9 bases identical to TRBD2. Germline assignment: CDR1 SGHAT and CDR2 FQNNGV. The J segment lost 7 bases and the V segment lost 5 bases, leaving 4 bases of the junction unmatched. CDR3 size: 13 residues. CDR3 sequence reads: CASSPGLAHTQYF. The CDR3 nucleotides are TGTGCCAGCAGCCCGGGACTAGCCCATACGCAGTATTTT.

This clonotype came up many times. J is TRBJ1-1 and V is TRBV5-1, with no clear D. This CDR3 comprises 13 residues. Trimming removed 0 bases at V and 3 bases at J, with 6 bases between. Per the germline V gene, CDR1 is SGHRS and CDR2 is YFSETQ. In DNA, the CDR3 is TGCGCCAGCAGCTTGGACAGCTACACTGAAGCTTTCTTT. It encodes CASSLDSYTEAFF.